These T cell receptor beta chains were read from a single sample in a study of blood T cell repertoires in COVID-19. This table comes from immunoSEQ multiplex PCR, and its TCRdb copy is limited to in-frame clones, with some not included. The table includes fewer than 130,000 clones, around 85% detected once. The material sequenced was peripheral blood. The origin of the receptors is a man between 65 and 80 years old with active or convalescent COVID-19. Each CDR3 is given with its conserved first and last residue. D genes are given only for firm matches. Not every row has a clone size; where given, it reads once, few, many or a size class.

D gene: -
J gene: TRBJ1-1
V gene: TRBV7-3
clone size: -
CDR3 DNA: TGTGCCAGCAGCTTTACCGGTGGAGCGAACACTGAAGCTTTCTTT
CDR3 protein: CASSFTGGANTEAFF

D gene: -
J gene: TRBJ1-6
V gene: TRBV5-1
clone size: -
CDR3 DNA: TGCGCCAGCAGCTTCGACAGTTATAATTCACCCCTCCACTTT
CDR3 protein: CASSFDSYNSPLHF

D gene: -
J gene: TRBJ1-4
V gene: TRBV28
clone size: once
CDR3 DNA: TGTGCCAGCAGCCAATTTAATGAAAAACTGTTTTTT
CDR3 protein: CASSQFNEKLFF

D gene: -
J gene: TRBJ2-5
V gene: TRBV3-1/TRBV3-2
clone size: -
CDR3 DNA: TGTGCCAGCAGCCAATCACGGGGGCAGCGGGGCCAAGAGACCCAGTACTTC
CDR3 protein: CASSQSRGQRGQETQYF

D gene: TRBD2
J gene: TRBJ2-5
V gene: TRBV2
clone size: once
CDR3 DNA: TGTGCCAGCAGCAGCCAGGGACTAGCGGGGGCAGAGACCCAGTACTTC
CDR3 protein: CASSSQGLAGAETQYF

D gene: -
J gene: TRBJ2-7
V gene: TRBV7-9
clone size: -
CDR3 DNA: TGTGCCAGCAGCGATCCGACTACCTCCTACGAGCAGTACTTC
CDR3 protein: CASSDPTTSYEQYF

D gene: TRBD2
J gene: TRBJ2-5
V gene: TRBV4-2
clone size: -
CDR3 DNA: TGTGCCAGCAGCCGTGGCTTCGCGGGAGAAGAGACCCAGTACTTC
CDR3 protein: CASSRGFAGEETQYF

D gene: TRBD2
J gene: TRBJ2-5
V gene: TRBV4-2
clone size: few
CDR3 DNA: TGTGCCAGCAGCCAGAGACTAGCGGGAGAGACCCAGTACTTC
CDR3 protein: CASSQRLAGETQYF

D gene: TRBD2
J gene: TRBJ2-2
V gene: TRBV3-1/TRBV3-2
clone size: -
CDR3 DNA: TGTGCCAGCAGCCGGAGGACTAGCGGAAACACCGGGGAGCTGTTTTTT
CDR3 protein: CASSRRTSGNTGELFF

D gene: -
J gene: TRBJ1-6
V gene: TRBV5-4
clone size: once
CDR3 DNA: TGTGCCAGCAGCTTGGGGGGCGCGCGGAATTCACCCCTCCACTTT
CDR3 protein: CASSLGGARNSPLHF

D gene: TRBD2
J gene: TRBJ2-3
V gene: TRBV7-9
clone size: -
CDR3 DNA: TGTGCCAGCAGCTTTCCGGGACTAAGGGGCACAGATACGCAGTATTTT
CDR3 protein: CASSFPGLRGTDTQYF

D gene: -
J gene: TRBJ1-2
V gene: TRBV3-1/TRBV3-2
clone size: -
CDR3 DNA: TGTGCCAGCAGCTCAGGGGTGGGCTACACCTTC
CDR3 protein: CASSSGVGYTF

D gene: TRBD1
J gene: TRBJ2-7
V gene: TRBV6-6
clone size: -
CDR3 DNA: TGTGCCAGCAGTTACTCGAGCAGGACAGGGTCTTACGAGCAGTACTTC
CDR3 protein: CASSYSSRTGSYEQYF

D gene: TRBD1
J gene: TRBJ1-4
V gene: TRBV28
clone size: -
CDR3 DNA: TGTGCCAGCAGTCTGAAGGGGGCTCTTACTAATGAAAAACTGTTTTTT
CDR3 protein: CASSLKGALTNEKLFF

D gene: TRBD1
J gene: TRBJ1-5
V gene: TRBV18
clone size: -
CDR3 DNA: TGTGCCAGCTCAGGGGACAGGGGCCAGCCCCAGCATTTT
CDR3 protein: CASSGDRGQPQHF

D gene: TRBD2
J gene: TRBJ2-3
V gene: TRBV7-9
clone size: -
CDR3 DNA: TGTGCCAGCAGCCCACTAGCGGGGGGCACAGATACGCAGTATTTT
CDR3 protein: CASSPLAGGTDTQYF

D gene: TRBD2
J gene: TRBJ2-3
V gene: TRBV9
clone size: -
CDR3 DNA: TGTGCCAGCAGCGTGGGACTAGCGGAGAGCACAGATACGCAGTATTTT
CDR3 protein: CASSVGLAESTDTQYF

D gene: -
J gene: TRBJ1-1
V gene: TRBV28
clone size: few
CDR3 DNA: TGTGCCAGCAGTTTAATAATGAACACTGAAGCTTTCTTT
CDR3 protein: CASSLIMNTEAFF

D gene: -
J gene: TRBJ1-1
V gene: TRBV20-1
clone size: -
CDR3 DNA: TGCAGTGCTAGACAGTACACTGAAGCTTTCTTT
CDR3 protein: CSARQYTEAFF

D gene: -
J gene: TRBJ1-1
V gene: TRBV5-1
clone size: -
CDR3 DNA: TGCGCCAGCAGCTCGGTGGGGCCCACTGAAGCTTTCTTT
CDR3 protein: CASSSVGPTEAFF

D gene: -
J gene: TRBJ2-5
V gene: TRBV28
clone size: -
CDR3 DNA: TGTGCCAGCAGTTTGAGGGTTCGGGAGACCCAGTACTTC
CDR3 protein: CASSLRVRETQYF

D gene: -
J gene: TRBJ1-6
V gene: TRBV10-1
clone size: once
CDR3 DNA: TGCGCCAGCAGTGAGAGGCAGCGGGATTCACCCCTCCACTTT
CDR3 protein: CASSERQRDSPLHF

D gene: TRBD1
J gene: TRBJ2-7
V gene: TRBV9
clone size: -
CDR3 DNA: TGTGCCAGCAGCGCGAACCCGGGACAGGGGAGCTACGAGCAGTACTTC
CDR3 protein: CASSANPGQGSYEQYF

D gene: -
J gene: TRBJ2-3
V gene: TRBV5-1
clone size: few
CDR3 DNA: TGCGCCAGTAAACGGGAGTCAACAGATACGCAGTATTTT
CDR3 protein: CASKRESTDTQYF

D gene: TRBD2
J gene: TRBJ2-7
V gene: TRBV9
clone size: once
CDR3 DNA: TGTGCCAGCAGCGCTGGACTAGCGGGGGGTGTCGAGCAGTACTTC
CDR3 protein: CASSAGLAGGVEQYF

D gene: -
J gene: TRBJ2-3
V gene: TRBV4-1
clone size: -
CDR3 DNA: TGCGCCAGCAGCCAAACACAGACAGTAGCCGAAGATACGCAGTATTTT
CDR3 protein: CASSQTQTVAEDTQYF

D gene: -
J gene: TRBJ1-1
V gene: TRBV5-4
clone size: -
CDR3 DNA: TGTGCCAGCAGCCCGGGAGGGGGGCGGAGTGAAGCTTTCTTT
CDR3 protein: CASSPGGGRSEAFF

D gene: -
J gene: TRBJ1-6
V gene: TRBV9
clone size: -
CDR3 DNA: TGTGCCAGCAATAGGGGGGGGCTTTACTCCTATAATTCACCCCTCCACTTT
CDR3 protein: CASNRGGLYSYNSPLHF

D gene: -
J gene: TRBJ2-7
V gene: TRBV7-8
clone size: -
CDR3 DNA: TGTGCCAGCAGCTTAGGTAGATCTAGCCGCTACGAGCAGTACTTC
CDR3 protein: CASSLGRSSRYEQYF

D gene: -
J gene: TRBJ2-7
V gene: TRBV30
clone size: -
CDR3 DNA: TGTGCCTGGGGAGGGACAACCTACGAGCAGTACTTC
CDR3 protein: CAWGGTTYEQYF

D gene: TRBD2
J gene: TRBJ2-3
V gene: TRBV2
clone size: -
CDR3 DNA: TGTGCCAGCAGTGAAGCGCTTCGGAGTAGCGGGAGGCTTGATACGCAGTATTTT
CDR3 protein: CASSEALRSSGRLDTQYF

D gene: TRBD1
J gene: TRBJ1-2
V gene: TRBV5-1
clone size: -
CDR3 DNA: TGCGCCAGCAGCCCCGGGACAGGGACCCTCTATGGCTACACCTTC
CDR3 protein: CASSPGTGTLYGYTF

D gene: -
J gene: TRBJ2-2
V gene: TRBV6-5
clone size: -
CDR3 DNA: TGTGCCAGCAGCCCCGTTGCGGCTGGGGAGCTGTTTTTT
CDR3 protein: CASSPVAAGELFF

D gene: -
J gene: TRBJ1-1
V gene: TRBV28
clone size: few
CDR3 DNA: TGTGCCAGCACCGATTCGAGGGGGGGGTTGAACACTGAAGCTTTCTTT
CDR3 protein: CASTDSRGGLNTEAFF

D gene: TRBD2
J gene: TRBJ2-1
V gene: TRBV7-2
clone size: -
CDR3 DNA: TGTGCCAGCAGCTTAGTAGCGGGGGGGGAAAATGAGCAGTTCTTC
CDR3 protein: CASSLVAGGENEQFF

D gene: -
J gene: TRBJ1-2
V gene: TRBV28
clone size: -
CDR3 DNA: TGTGCCAGCAAAATGCGGAAAGCCTATGGCTACACCTTC
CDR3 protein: CASKMRKAYGYTF

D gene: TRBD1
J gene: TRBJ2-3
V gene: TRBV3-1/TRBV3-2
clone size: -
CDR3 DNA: TGTGCCAGCAGCCTCTTCCAGGGGGAGGATACGCAGTATTTT
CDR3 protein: CASSLFQGEDTQYF

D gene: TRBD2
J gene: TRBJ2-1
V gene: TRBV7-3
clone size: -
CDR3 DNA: TGTGCCAGCAGCTTCCTAGCGGGAGGGCATGAGCAGTTCTTC
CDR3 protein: CASSFLAGGHEQFF

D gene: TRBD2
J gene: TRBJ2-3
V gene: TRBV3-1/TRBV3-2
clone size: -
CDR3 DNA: TGTGCCAGCAGCCAGGGACTAGCGGCAAATTCGCCAGATACGCAGTATTTT
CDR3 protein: CASSQGLAANSPDTQYF

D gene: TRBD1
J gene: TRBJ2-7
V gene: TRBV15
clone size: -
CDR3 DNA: TGTGCCACCAGCACCGGGACAGGGTTTATCGAGCAGTACTTC
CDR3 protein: CATSTGTGFIEQYF

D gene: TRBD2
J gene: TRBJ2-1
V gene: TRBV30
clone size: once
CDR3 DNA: TGTGCCTGGAGTCTAGCGGGGTCTAGCTCCTACAATGAGCAGTTCTTC
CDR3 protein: CAWSLAGSSSYNEQFF

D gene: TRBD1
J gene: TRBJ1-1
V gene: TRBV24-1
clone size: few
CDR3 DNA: TGTGCCACCAGTGATGACAGGGGGCAGGGGAACACTGAAGCTTTCTTT
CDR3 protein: CATSDDRGQGNTEAFF

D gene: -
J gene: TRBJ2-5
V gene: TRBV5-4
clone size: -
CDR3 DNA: TGTGCCAGCAGCTTGGGCAGGGTATCCCAACAGACCCAGTACTTC
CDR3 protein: CASSLGRVSQQTQYF

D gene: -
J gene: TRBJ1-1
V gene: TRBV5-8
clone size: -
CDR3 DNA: TGTGCCAGCAGCTTGGAAGGGGAGAACACTGAAGCTTTCTTT
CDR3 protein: CASSLEGENTEAFF

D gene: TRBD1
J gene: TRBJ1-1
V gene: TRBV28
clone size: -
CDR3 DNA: TGTGCCAGCACCTACAGGGGGCTTGGTGAAGCTTTCTTT
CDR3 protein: CASTYRGLGEAFF